This T cell receptor (beta chain) was sequenced during a study of cytomegalovirus exposure and HLA in healthy donors. Study-level results: Apparent HLA restriction characterized most CMV-associated TCR beta chains in a later analysis. Later examination showed HLA-associated TCR beta chains had greater clonal expansion than equally common others. Association of a missense DCLRE1C variant with TCR beta V- and J-gene trimming was reported in a later analysis.

Deletions cut 6 bases from V and 1 base from J, with 15 bases between. This CDR3 contains 15 residues. The germline V gene has CDR1 SNHLY and CDR2 FYNNEI. The PCR employed 60 Vbeta primers together with 13 Jbeta primers. The assay was immunoSEQ multiplex PCR, and TCRdb's table has in-frame clones only and misses some. The sample lists under 150,000 clones, 80% to 90% seen once, with 5.5% to 7% in the top ten. This clone was counted between two and nine times. What it binds is unknown. This rearrangement joins TRBV2 to TRBJ1-1; D is unresolved. This TCR was recovered from a woman aged 40 to 50 in good health and CMV-seropositive. The sequencing sample was made of PBMCs. This CDR3 is CASSLARDSNTEAFF. DNA for the CDR3: TGTGCCAGCAGCTTAGCCCGGGATTCGAACACTGAAGCTTTCTTT.